This TCR beta chain was sequenced during a study of blood T cells in healthy people across ages. This CDR3 contains 16 residues. CDR1 is MNHEY and CDR2 is SMNVEV in the germline V gene (reference sequence). For the second PCR, which ran for about 7 to 11 cycles, a sample-barcoded 5' primer and a J-beta primer mix were used. A 12-random-nucleotide template-switch adaptor tagged each cDNA molecule. TCRdb re-derived calls from the 5' RACE reads in MiXCR, one entry per CDR3 protein. Of 780,000 or so distinct CDR3 sequences listed, roughly 25% are singletons. This clonotype was picked up a small number of times. One end of the junction fails to match germline, which may point to a read error. This sample was shared with a second study, whose subject was T cells of mothers and their children.

Sequencing was carried out using blood. V is TRBV27 and J is TRBJ1-5, with a tentative D call TRBD1 (6 bases). The TCR sequence derives from a boy aged 5-17 years in good health. The CDR3 nucleotides read TGTGCCAGCAGTTTATGGGCAGGGGAAGTGGATCAGCCCCAACATTTT. It is translated as CASSLWAGEVDQPQHF.